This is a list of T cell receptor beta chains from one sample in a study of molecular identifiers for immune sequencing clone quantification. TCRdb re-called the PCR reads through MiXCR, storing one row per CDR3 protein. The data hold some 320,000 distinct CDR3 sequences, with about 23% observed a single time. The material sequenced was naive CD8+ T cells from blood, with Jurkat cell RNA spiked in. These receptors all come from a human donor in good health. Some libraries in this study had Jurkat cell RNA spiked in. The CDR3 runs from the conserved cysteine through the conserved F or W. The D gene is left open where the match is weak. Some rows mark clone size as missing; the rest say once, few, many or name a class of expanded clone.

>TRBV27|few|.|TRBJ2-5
CASSGGLVETQYF
TGTGCCAGCAGTGGGGGATTAGTGGAGACCCAGTACTTC
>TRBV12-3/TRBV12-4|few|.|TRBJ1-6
CASSLLGGGTLNNSPLHF
TGTGCCAGCAGTTTATTGGGGGGGGGCACCCTCAATAATTCACCCCTCCACTTT
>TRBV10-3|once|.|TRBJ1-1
CAISVRKEDTEAFF
TGTGCCATCAGTGTGAGAAAGGAGGACACTGAAGCTTTCTTT
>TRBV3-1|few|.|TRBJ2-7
CASSQGGSLPIEEQYF
TGTGCCAGCAGCCAAGGTGGGTCCCTACCTATCGAGGAGCAGTACTTC
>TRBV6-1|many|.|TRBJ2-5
CASSEQETQYF
TGTGCCAGCAGTGAACAAGAGACCCAGTACTTC
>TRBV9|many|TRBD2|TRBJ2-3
CASSVDAGGPTDTQYF
TGTGCCAGCAGCGTAGATGCGGGAGGCCCCACAGATACGCAGTATTTT
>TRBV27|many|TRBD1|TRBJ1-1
CASSFTGGTEAFF
TGTGCCAGCAGTTTTACAGGGGGCACTGAAGCTTTCTTT
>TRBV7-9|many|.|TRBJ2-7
CASSGGLAGYEQYF
TGTGCCAGCAGCGGTGGGCTAGCTGGATACGAGCAGTACTTC
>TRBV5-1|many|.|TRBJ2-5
CASSLGQLGEETQYF
TGCGCCAGCAGCTTAGGACAGTTAGGGGAAGAGACCCAGTACTTC
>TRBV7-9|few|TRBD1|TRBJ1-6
CASSSTGDSYNSPLHF
TGTGCCAGCAGCAGTACAGGGGACTCCTATAATTCACCCCTCCACTTT
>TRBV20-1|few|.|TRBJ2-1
CSARPGNEQFF
TGCAGTGCTAGGCCGGGCAATGAGCAGTTCTTC
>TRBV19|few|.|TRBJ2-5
CASSIGWLGGETQYF
TGTGCCAGTAGTATTGGATGGCTTGGGGGGGAGACCCAGTACTTC
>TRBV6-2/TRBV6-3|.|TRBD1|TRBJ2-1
CASSYGIGGRFF
TGTGCCAGCAGTTATGGGATAGGGGGCCGGTTCTTC
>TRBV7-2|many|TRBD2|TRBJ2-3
CASSLTSGELDTQYF
TGTGCCAGCAGCTTGACTAGCGGGGAGCTAGATACGCAGTATTTT
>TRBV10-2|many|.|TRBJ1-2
CASSEGAGYGYTF
TGCGCCAGCAGTGAAGGGGCCGGCTATGGCTACACCTTC
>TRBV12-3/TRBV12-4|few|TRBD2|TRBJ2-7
CASSQAGGYYEQYF
TGTGCCAGCAGTCAGGCGGGAGGTTACTACGAGCAGTACTTC
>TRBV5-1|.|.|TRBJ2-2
CASSKTGDAGELFF
TGCGCCAGCTCCAAAACTGGGGACGCCGGGGAGCTGTTTTTT
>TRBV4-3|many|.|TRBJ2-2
CASRSGANTGELFF
TGCGCCAGCAGGTCCGGGGCCAACACCGGGGAGCTGTTTTTT
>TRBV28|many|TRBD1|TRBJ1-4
CASTYGQGLISANEKLFF
TGTGCCAGCACATACGGACAGGGGCTGATCTCGGCTAATGAAAAACTGTTTTTT
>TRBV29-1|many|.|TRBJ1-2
CSVVDSSNYGYTF
TGCAGCGTTGTAGATTCATCTAACTATGGCTACACCTTC
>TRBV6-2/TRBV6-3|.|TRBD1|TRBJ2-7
CASSAPGQGSYEQYF
TGTGCCAGCAGTGCGCCCGGACAGGGGTCCTACGAGCAGTACTTC
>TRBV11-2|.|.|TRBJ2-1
CASRGPGSSYNEQFF
TGTGCCAGCCGCGGCCCGGGTAGCTCCTACAATGAGCAGTTCTTC
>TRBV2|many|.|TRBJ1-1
CASSEQWVNTEAFF
TGTGCCAGCAGTGAACAGTGGGTGAACACTGAAGCTTTCTTT
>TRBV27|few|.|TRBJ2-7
CASSFRGAVSYEQYF
TGTGCCAGCAGTTTTCGGGGGGCAGTGTCCTACGAGCAGTACTTC
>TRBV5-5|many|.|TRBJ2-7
CASSFWAGPSYEQYF
TGTGCCAGCAGCTTTTGGGCAGGGCCCTCCTACGAGCAGTACTTC
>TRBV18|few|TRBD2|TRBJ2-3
CASSTRLAGWLVDTQYF
TGTGCCAGCTCAACTCGACTAGCGGGCTGGCTGGTAGATACGCAGTATTTT
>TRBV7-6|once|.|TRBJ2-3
CASSSAGRDTQYF
TGTGCCAGCAGCTCGGCAGGGAGAGATACGCAGTATTTT
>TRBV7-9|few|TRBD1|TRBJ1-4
CASSFLGQTPFGANEKLFF
TGTGCCAGCAGCTTCCTGGGACAGACGCCGTTTGGGGCTAATGAAAAACTGTTTTTT
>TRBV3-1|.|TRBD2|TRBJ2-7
CASSQYGLADTGEQYF
TGTGCCAGCAGCCAATACGGACTAGCGGATACAGGCGAGCAGTACTTC
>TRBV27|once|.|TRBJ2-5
CASSLGRLETQYF
TGTGCCAGCAGTTTGGGTAGGTTAGAGACCCAGTACTTC
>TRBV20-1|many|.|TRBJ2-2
CSATEENTGELFF
TGCAGTGCCACTGAGGAGAACACCGGGGAGCTGTTTTTT
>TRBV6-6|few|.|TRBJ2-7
CASSYLKQAGYEQYF
TGTGCCAGCAGTTACCTCAAGCAGGCAGGGTATGAGCAGTACTTC
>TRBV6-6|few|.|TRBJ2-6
CASSKAASGRITLSGANVLTF
TGTGCCAGCAGCAAAGCGGCGTCGGGACGGATAACTCTCTCTGGGGCCAACGTCCTGACTTTC
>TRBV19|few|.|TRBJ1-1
CASSMGLHTEAFF
TGTGCCAGTAGTATGGGATTGCACACTGAAGCTTTCTTT
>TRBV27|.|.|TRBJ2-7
CASSWAGESYEQYF
TGTGCCAGCAGTTGGGCAGGGGAGTCCTACGAGCAGTACTTC
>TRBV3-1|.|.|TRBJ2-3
CASSQDPSDTQYF
TGTGCCAGCAGCCAAGATCCCTCCGATACGCAGTATTTT
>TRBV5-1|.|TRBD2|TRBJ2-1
CASSWTSGDSHNEQFF
TGCGCCAGCAGTTGGACTAGCGGGGACTCCCACAATGAGCAGTTCTTC
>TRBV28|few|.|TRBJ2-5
CASSLSGTQETQYF
TGTGCCAGCAGTTTGTCGGGGACCCAAGAGACCCAGTACTTC
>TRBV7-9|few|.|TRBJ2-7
CASSLALQNGVMF
TGTGCCAGCAGCTTAGCCCTACAGAATGGCGTAATGTTC
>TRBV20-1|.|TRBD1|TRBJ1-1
CSARGRGHMNTEAFF
TGCAGTGCTAGAGGCAGGGGGCACATGAACACTGAAGCTTTCTTT
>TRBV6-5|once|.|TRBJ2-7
CASSREGASEQYF
TGTGCCAGCAGCCGGGAGGGGGCTAGCGAGCAGTACTTC
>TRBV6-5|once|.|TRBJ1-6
CASSYGLGGVNSPLHF
TGTGCCAGCAGTTACGGATTGGGGGGCGTGAATTCACCCCTCCACTTT
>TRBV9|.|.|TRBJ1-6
CASSVEVDPYNSPLHF
TGTGCCAGCAGCGTGGAGGTTGACCCCTATAATTCACCCCTCCACTTT
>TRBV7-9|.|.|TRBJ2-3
CASERPLALDTLYF
TGTGCCTCAGAGCGGCCTCTAGCCTTAGATACGCTGTATTTT
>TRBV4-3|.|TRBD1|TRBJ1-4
CASSQGPGTGDEKLFF
TGCGCCAGCAGCCAGGGTCCCGGGACAGGGGATGAAAAACTGTTTTTT
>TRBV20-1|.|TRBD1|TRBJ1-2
CSGDRVNYGYTF
TGCAGTGGGGACAGGGTCAACTATGGCTACACCTTC
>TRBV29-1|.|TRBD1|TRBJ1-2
CSVTTGGSGYGYTF
TGCAGCGTCACGACAGGGGGTTCAGGCTATGGCTACACCTTC
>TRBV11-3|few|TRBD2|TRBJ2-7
CASASSGSSYEQYF
TGTGCCAGCGCGTCCAGCGGGAGCTCCTACGAGCAGTACTTC
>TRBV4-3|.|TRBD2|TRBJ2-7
CASSHDLSGGPFYEQYF
TGCGCCAGCAGCCATGACCTTAGCGGGGGACCCTTCTACGAGCAGTACTTC
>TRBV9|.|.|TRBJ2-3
CASRVDMGGRTDTQYF
TGTGCCAGCAGAGTAGATATGGGGGGTCGCACAGATACTCAGTATTTT
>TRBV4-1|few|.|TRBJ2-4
CASSFDLAKNIQYF
TGCGCCAGCAGCTTCGACCTAGCCAAAAACATTCAGTACTTC
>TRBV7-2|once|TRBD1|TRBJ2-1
CASSPRDSPNNEQFF
TGTGCCAGCAGCCCCCGGGACAGCCCCAACAATGAGCAGTTCTTC
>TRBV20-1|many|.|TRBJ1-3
CSARGLLSGNTIYF
TGCAGTGCACGGGGACTACTCTCTGGAAACACCATATATTTT
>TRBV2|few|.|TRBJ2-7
CASTGPAGTDVYEQYF
TGTGCCAGCACCGGCCCCGCCGGGACGGATGTCTACGAGCAGTACTTC
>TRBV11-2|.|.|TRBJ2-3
CASSGLGDKYSTDTQYF
TGTGCCAGCAGCGGACTAGGGGACAAGTATAGCACAGATACGCAGTATTTT
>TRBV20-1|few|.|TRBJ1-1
CSARGGVGTEAFF
TGCAGTGCTAGGGGGGGGGTTGGAACTGAAGCTTTCTTT
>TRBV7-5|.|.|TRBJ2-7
CISVPEATSRVPPYEQYF
.
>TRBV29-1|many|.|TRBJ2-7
CSVGPSPYEQYF
TGCAGCGTTGGACCCTCTCCCTACGAGCAGTACTTC
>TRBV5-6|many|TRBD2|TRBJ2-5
CASTTGLAGPQETQYF
TGTGCCAGCACCACGGGACTAGCGGGTCCTCAAGAGACCCAGTACTTC
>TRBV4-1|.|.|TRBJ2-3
CASSQSSKTTGTDTQYF
TGCGCCAGCAGCCAATCCTCGAAGACGACTGGCACAGATACGCAGTATTTT